This TCR beta chain originates from a study of cytomegalovirus exposure and HLA in healthy donors. At the level of the study: From 150 million to 200 million T cells, an earlier analysis saw 120 million or so unique TCR beta sequences. Of approximately 400 genotyped donors, approximately 84% clustered with self-reported Caucasian donors.

Amplification used 60 Vbeta primers and 13 Jbeta primers. The protocol was immunoSEQ multiplex PCR, while the TCRdb copy is restricted to in-frame clones and leaves out a portion. The table has under 150,000 clones, 65% to 90% seen once; the top ten hold over 0.95%. Remarks on this clone: Antigen specificity is unknown.

Healthy bone marrow donors formed the donor group. V was pared by 1 base and J by 4 bases, with 12 bases between. Germline V CDR1 and CDR2: SGHTA, FQGNSA. The CDR3 sequence is 15 residues long. Study-wide points: Earlier analysis looked at TCR beta V segments, and most were productive about 90% or about 30% of the time.

The TCR sequence derives from a girl aged 2-10 years in good health and CMV-seronegative. The rearrangement uses TRBV7-2 and TRBJ2-3; maybe TRBD2 (5 bases). The sample consisted of PBMCs. CDR3 in DNA: TGTGCCAGCAGCTTAGTGGTGGGAGCTCCAGATACGCAGTATTTT. This sequence encodes CASSLVVGAPDTQYF.